This TCR beta chain was sequenced in a study of CD8+ T cells in alopecia areata. The sequencing template was cDNA reverse transcribed from extracted RNA. Here immunoSEQ multiplex PCR was the method, and the copy in TCRdb shows in-frame clones only, minus some. Of about 110,000 clones in the sample, 45% to 70% were seen once. A few counts support this clone. Antigen: not known. General study findings and limits: Lesional scalp, notably in alopecia totalis/universalis, had clonality above that of normal scalp. Normal skin's resident alphabeta T cells are also sequenced in scalp samples. Compared with mice, patients displayed less clear TCR sharing, possibly for HLA-related reasons.

From germline, CDR1 is SQVTM and CDR2 ANQGSEA. Trimming stripped 4 bases from V and 4 bases from J, with 13 bases between. The CDR3 sequence is 13 residues long. The sorting of PBMCs gave CD4+ and CD8+ T cells. The chain employs TRBV29-1 and TRBJ1-2; perhaps TRBD1 as D (5 bases). The material sequenced was CD8+ T cells sorted from blood. The source is a human donor in good health. The CDR3 DNA is TGCAGCGTTGGGGGGATTAATACCTATGGCTACACCTTC. Its protein is CSVGGINTYGYTF.